These 11 T cell receptor beta chains share one sample of origin, sequenced in a study of T cell responses to AZD1222 COVID-19 vaccine. Produced via immunoSEQ multiplex PCR; TCRdb's table is partial and in-frame only. The sample yields 150,000 to 200,000 clones, around nine tenths seen once. The material was peripheral blood, obtained 28 days after the second AZD1222 dose. All receptors come from an adult who received the AZD1222 COVID-19 vaccine.

This clone was counted a single time. This chain joins TRBV27 and TRBJ1-6, with TRBD1 identical over 7 bases. Germline CDR1 and CDR2: MNHEY and SMNVEV (reference sequence). The CDR3 is 18 amino acids. With V trimmed by 6 bases and J by 3 bases, 14 bases remained unmatched. As DNA, the CDR3 is TGTGCCAGCAGCATAATCGGGGACAGACGAAGCTATAATTCACCCCTCCACTTT. Its translation: CASSIIGDRRSYNSPLHF.

V is TRBV9 and J is TRBJ2-1; the match to TRBD2 covers 7 bases. V shed 3 bases, J shed 4 bases, and the junction held 13 bases outside the gene matches. From germline, CDR1 is SGDLS and CDR2 YYNGEE. The length of the CDR3 is 17 residues. CDR3 nucleotides: TGTGCCAGCAGCGACCATCCGACTAGCCAGGCATACAATGAGCAGTTCTTC. Encoded protein: CASSDHPTSQAYNEQFF.

The chain recombines TRBV30 with TRBJ1-1, with D perhaps TRBD1 (5 bases). Germline-derived CDR1 and CDR2 are GTSNPN and SVGIG (reference sequence). Trimming stripped 2 bases from V and 0 bases from J, with 13 bases between. This CDR3 spans 15 amino acids. CDR3 region: CAWSRQGAMNTEAFF. The CDR3 coding sequence is TGTGCCTGGAGTCGTCAGGGAGCGATGAACACTGAAGCTTTCTTT.

The J gene is TRBJ1-2, the V gene TRBV19; D possibly corresponds to TRBD1 (6 bases). The length of the CDR3 is 13 residues. The germline V and J ends were trimmed by 1 base and 4 bases, with 7 bases remaining between them. Germline lookup yields CDR1 LNHDA and CDR2 SQIVND (reference sequence). The CDR3 loop is CASSIAGAYGYTF. In nucleotides, the CDR3 is TGTGCCAGTAGTATAGCAGGGGCCTATGGCTACACCTTC.

The chain couples TRBV11-3 to TRBJ1-1; D gene unclear. The CDR3 loop spans 13 amino acids. The V gene's germline CDR1 is SGHNT and CDR2 YENEEA. The ends were cut back, 6 bases at V and 5 bases at J, with 13 bases in the middle. CDR3 in DNA: TGTGCCAGCAGTGTGGGAGGGTTAACTGAAGCTTTCTTT. This encodes CASSVGGLTEAFF.

The rearrangement uses TRBV11-2 and TRBJ2-7, with 8 nucleotides matching TRBD1. The V and J ends lost 0 bases and 0 bases, in that order; junction bases with no gene match: 7. The CDR3 has 17 amino acids. The germline gives CDR1 SGHAT, CDR2 FQNNGV. The CDR3 reads CASSLDLGQGSSYEQYF. The CDR3 coding sequence is TGTGCCAGCAGCTTAGATCTAGGACAGGGAAGCTCCTACGAGCAGTACTTC.

J is TRBJ1-1 and V is TRBV3-1 (or the pseudogene TRBV3-2), with TRBD1 as a possible D gene (6 bases). The CDR3 contains 15 residues. Germline assignment: CDR1 LGHDT and CDR2 YNNKEL (reference sequence). The ends were cut back, 4 bases at V and 4 bases at J, with 16 bases in the middle. CDR3 sequence: CASSRRYGGPTEAFF. The CDR3 region has the DNA TGTGCCAGCAGCCGACGATATGGGGGGCCCACTGAAGCTTTCTTT.

This clone showed up just once. V gene TRBV7-8 combines with J gene TRBJ1-5; D gene unclear. The CDR3 runs 15 residues. Trimming removed 1 base from V and 5 bases from J, with 12 bases in between. Germline CDR1 SGHVS, CDR2 FQNEAQ. As DNA, the CDR3 is TGTGCCAGCAGCTTAGGAGTAGGGCAGCATCAGCCCCAGCATTTT. Protein: CASSLGVGQHQPQHF. Together with reference TRBV7-8 and TRBJ1-5, the CDR3 gives the full variable domain: GAGVSQSPRYKVAKRGQDVALRCDPISGHVSLFWYQQALGQGPEFLTYFQNEAQLDKSGLPSDRFFAERPEGSVSTLKIQRTQQEDSAVYLCASSLGVGQHQPQHFGDGTRLSIL.

This clone was detected once. This chain connects TRBV7-9 to TRBJ2-2, with unresolved D. Germline CDR1 reads SEHNR; CDR2 reads FQNEAQ (reference sequence). The CDR3 totals 14 residues. V lost 5 bases and J 4 bases, leaving 11 bases between the germline ends. The CDR3 DNA is TGTGCCAGCAGCCCACCCGTCGGCACCGGGGAGCTGTTTTTT. Its protein is CASSPPVGTGELFF.

This chain joins TRBV5-6 and TRBJ2-5, with D perhaps matching TRBD1 (6 bases). Trimming took off 4 bases at V and 4 bases at J, with 20 bases between the two ends. The CDR3 spans 16 residues. Per the germline V gene, CDR1 is SGHDT and CDR2 is YYEEEE. Here the CDR3 DNA reads TGTGCCAGCAGCGGACGACCTGAACAGGGCGGAGAGACCCAGTACTTC. Protein sequence: CASSGRPEQGGETQYF.

The CDR3 here is CASSHLRGRNQETQYF. The CDR3 bases are TGTGCCAGCAGCCACTTACGGGGCCGAAACCAAGAGACCCAGTACTTC. This chain links TRBV3-1 (or the pseudogene TRBV3-2) with TRBJ2-5, with D possibly being TRBD1 or TRBD2 (5 bases each). V lost 3 bases and J lost 0, with 14 bases in between. Germline V gene data show CDR1 as LGHDT and CDR2 as YNNKEL (reference sequence). The CDR3 covers 16 residues.